The 12 T cell receptor beta chains reported below all come from one sample, sequenced in a study of blood T cell repertoires in COVID-19. Sequenced by immunoSEQ multiplex PCR; TCRdb stores in-frame clones only, minus some. The sample records approximately 300,000 clones, 90% being singletons. Material: PBMCs or T cells enriched from blood (not recorded which). The receptors originated from a woman aged 25 to 39 who had been exposed to COVID-19.

This clone was detected only once. This rearrangement joins TRBV24-1 to TRBJ1-2; 10 bases are shared with TRBD1. The CDR3 is made up of 15 amino acids. Looked up from germline, CDR1 is KGHDR and CDR2 is SFDVKD. Trimming removed 4 bases from V and 7 bases from J; junction bases left unmatched: 8. This CDR3 reads CATSDPRQGATGYTF. The CDR3 DNA follows: TGTGCCACCAGTGACCCCAGACAGGGGGCAACTGGCTACACCTTC.

CDR3 DNA: TGTGCCAGCAGTATTAGACAGGGGGCTAATGGAAACACCATATATTTT. Encoded protein: CASSIRQGANGNTIYF. The rearrangement uses TRBV2 and TRBJ1-3; 10 bases are shared with TRBD1. CDR1 and CDR2 (germline): SNHLY, FYNNEI. This CDR3 comprises 16 residues. The V gene end was trimmed by 5 bases and the J gene end by 3 bases; junction bases not matched to a gene: 7.

CDR3 nucleotide sequence: TGCGCCAGCAGCTTGTGGGGACAACCCACAGATACGCAGTATTTT. Amino acids: CASSLWGQPTDTQYF. V is TRBV5-1 and J is TRBJ2-3; D perhaps matches TRBD1 (6 bases). Germline V lookup: CDR1 SGHRS, CDR2 YFSETQ. V was cut by 1 base and J by 2 bases, with 11 bases left in between. The CDR3 is 15 residues long.

The V call is TRBV19, the J call TRBJ1-2; possible D gene TRBD1, 5 bases. This CDR3 is built from 14 residues. The ends were cut back, 5 bases at V and 4 bases at J, with 14 bases in the middle. Germline V gives CDR1 LNHDA, CDR2 SQIVND (reference sequence). DNA of the CDR3: TGTGCCAGTAGTTGGGCAGGGTTATCCTATGGCTACACCTTC. This gives the protein CASSWAGLSYGYTF.

This rearrangement joins TRBV7-2 to TRBJ1-1; maybe TRBD1 (6 bases). Per the germline V gene, CDR1 is SGHTA and CDR2 is FQGNSA. CDR3 size: 15 residues. V lost 2 bases and J 2 bases, leaving 12 bases between the germline ends. The CDR3 nucleotides are TGTGCCAGCAGCTTAACGACAGGAGTAAACACTGAAGCTTTCTTT. Translated: CASSLTTGVNTEAFF.

This chain connects TRBV12-5 to TRBJ1-3, with D maybe TRBD1 (6 bases). Trimming stripped 5 bases from V and 1 base from J, with 24 bases between. The CDR3 runs to 19 residues. CDR1 and CDR2 from the germline V gene are LGHNT and FRNRAP. The CDR3 region has the DNA TGTGCTAGTGGTCAGGCTCCGGGACCCCGGGGACATTCTGGAAACACCATATATTTT. It encodes CASGQAPGPRGHSGNTIYF.

The V gene is TRBV3-1 (or the pseudogene TRBV3-2), the J gene TRBJ1-2, with 8 bases lining up with TRBD1. J was trimmed by 7 bases and V by 5 bases; bases with no gene match: 12. This CDR3 has 15 amino acids. CDR1 is LGHDT, CDR2 YNNKEL, per germline (reference sequence). CDR3 in DNA: TGTGCCAGCAGCTCGAGGGCAGGGGGCTTAAGTGGCTACACCTTC. It codes for CASSSRAGGLSGYTF.

This chain uses TRBV7-2 with TRBJ1-1; TRBD1 agrees at 7 bases. Germline-derived CDR1 and CDR2 are SGHTA and FQGNSA. The CDR3 extends over 16 amino acids. After removal of 0 bases from V and 0 bases from J, the junction contained 4 bases not matched to a gene. The DNA of the CDR3 is TGTGCCAGCAGCTTAGCCAGACAGGGACTGAACACTGAAGCTTTCTTT. It is translated as CASSLARQGLNTEAFF.

The V and J genes are TRBV19 and TRBJ2-3; 8 bases fit TRBD2. Germline CDR1 reads LNHDA; CDR2 reads SQIVND (reference sequence). With 3 bases clipped from V and 6 bases from J, the junction kept 5 bases outside the gene matches. The CDR3 contains 14 residues. The CDR3 DNA follows: TGTGCCAGTAGTATGATGAGCGGGGGCGATACGCAGTATTTT. Translation gives CASSMMSGGDTQYF.

The table lists this clone with a few counts. The chain links TRBV2 to TRBJ2-2, with 8 bases that match TRBD1. Germline CDR1 reads SNHLY; CDR2 reads FYNNEI. The CDR3 sequence is 15 residues long. Trimming took 4 bases from V and 6 from J; bases not matched to a gene: 7. The CDR3 DNA follows: TGTGCCAGCAGTGGTCCCCCAGGGGGCTCCGGGGAGCTGTTTTTT. Translation gives CASSGPPGGSGELFF.

The V call is TRBV7-2, the J call TRBJ1-6; 7 bases agree with TRBD1. The CDR3 has 16 residues. Germline V gives CDR1 SGHTA, CDR2 FQGNSA. With 1 base clipped from V and 7 bases from J, the junction kept 7 bases outside the gene matches. This CDR3 is CASSLVGGAMNSPLHF. The CDR3 nucleotides read TGTGCCAGCAGCTTAGTAGGGGGCGCTATGAATTCACCCCTCCACTTT.

This clone was detected only once. This sequence joins TRBV6-2 or TRBV6-3 and TRBJ2-2; D may be TRBD1 (7 bases). V was pared by 2 bases and J by 6 bases, with 13 bases between. Germline loops: CDR1 MNHEY, CDR2 SVGEGT. CDR3 length equals 15 residues. CDR3 sequence reads: CASSYPPGGSGELFF. The CDR3 DNA reads TGTGCCAGCAGTTACCCCCCAGGGGGGTCCGGGGAGCTGTTTTTT.